A single sample is the source of the 5 T cell receptor beta chains below, sequenced in a study of T cells in Graves' hyperthyroidism and ophthalmopathy. Amplification of TCR beta CDR3 regions was performed using RNA transcripts as template. The HTBI set primed first-round TCR CDR3 RT-PCR. TCRdb re-called the multiplex PCR reads with MiXCR, one entry per CDR3 protein. The table shows some 500,000 distinct CDR3 sequences, with 14% occurring only once. The sequencing input was blood. The origin of the receptors is a woman between 18 and 29 years old with Graves' hyperthyroidism.

This clonotype was recorded many times. This chain uses TRBV2 with TRBJ2-3; 10 bases match TRBD2. Germline V gene sequence: CDR1 SNHLY, CDR2 FYNNEI. The CDR3 is 15 residues long. After removal of 6 bases from V and 4 bases from J, the junction contained 7 bases not matched to a gene. The CDR3 protein is CASSPPLAGPDTQYF. The DNA of the CDR3 is TGTGCCAGCAGCCCCCCACTAGCGGGGCCAGATACGCAGTATTTT.

Worth noting for this clonotype: Since a much larger clone is just one base distant, this may be a read error. The gene calls are TRBV6-5 and TRBJ2-2; the match to TRBD2 covers 9 bases. Per germline, CDR1 MNHEY and CDR2 SVGAGI. The CDR3 sequence is 18 residues long. CDR3 region: CAGSYSRREGRNTGELFF. In DNA, the CDR3 is TGTGCCGGCAGTTACTCCCGGCGGGAGGGGAGGAACACCGGGGAGCTGTTTTTT.

In this sample, this clonotype turned up many times. The gene calls are TRBV2 and TRBJ2-1; 9 positions agree with TRBD2. Unmatched junction bases numbered 6, after V lost 6 bases and J lost 3 bases. The CDR3 totals 15 residues. From germline, CDR1 is SNHLY and CDR2 FYNNEI. DNA of the CDR3: TGTGCCAGCAGCGACGGACTAGCGAGCTACAATGAGCAGTTCTTC. It codes for CASSDGLASYNEQFF.

This clonotype was counted many times. The chain joins TRBV5-1 to TRBJ2-5; TRBD2 is a possible D gene (5 bases). From germline, CDR1 is SGHRS and CDR2 YFSETQ. The CDR3 consists of 14 residues. Trimming removed 0 bases at V and 5 bases at J, with 11 bases between. CDR3 nucleotide sequence: TGCGCCAGCAGCTTGGAGAGGCGGAGGGAGACCCAGTACTTC. It specifies CASSLERRRETQYF.

This sequence joins TRBV5-1 and TRBJ2-6; D is uncertain. Germline V gene lookup returns CDR1 SGHRS and CDR2 YFSETQ. Trimming left V 1 base short and J 0 bases short, with 14 bases between. The CDR3 extends over 18 amino acids. This chain's CDR3 is CASSLWAWKSSGANVLTF. CDR3 DNA: TGCGCCAGCAGCTTGTGGGCCTGGAAGAGCTCTGGGGCCAACGTCCTGACTTTC.